This entry features one TCR beta chain sequence. Its antigen is unknown. Authors' processing steps: Out-of-frame sequences were removed, leaving 2,204,828 distinct TCRbeta sequences. Clones were sequenced by immunoSEQ multiplex PCR, and TCRdb holds only the in-frame ones, with some missing. V and J calls and clone size are copied from that table; D and trimming were computed from the DNA. The sample has tens of thousands of clones, roughly 84% seen once. V dropped 0 bases and J dropped 2 bases, with 6 bases sitting between them. CDR1 and CDR2 from the germline V gene are SGHRS and YFSETQ. This CDR3 is 14 amino acids long. The sample comes from a study of memory CD4+ T cells and cytomegalovirus serostatus. Regarding the study as a whole: Median bootstrapped AUC for CMV status was about 0.95 originally, approximately 0.91 US-trained.

Single viable CD3+CD4+CD8-CD45RO+ cells were sorted as the memory CD4+ T cells. Sequencing was performed on memory CD4+ T cells from blood. The chain has TRBV5-1 and TRBJ1-3, with TRBD1 as a possible D gene (5 bases). The source is an adult in good health and CMV-seronegative. Some clones in this sample may be carry-over from other donors' samples. CDR3 sequence (DNA): TGCGCCAGCAGCTTGGAGGGGCCTGGAAACACCATATATTTT. It specifies CASSLEGPGNTIYF.